This T cell receptor (beta chain) was observed in a study of blood T cell repertoires in COVID-19. Profiled with immunoSEQ multiplex PCR; TCRdb holds only in-frame clones, not every one. The sample lists 310,000 or so clones, more than 80% occurring once. CDR3 size: 19 residues. Germline CDR1 SEHNR, CDR2 FQNEAQ (reference sequence). V trimming: 5 bases; J trimming: 0 bases; junction bases outside the gene matches: 14. The chain uses TRBV7-9 and TRBJ1-4; TRBD1 agrees at 8 bases. The clonotype was recovered from a man younger than 35 who had recovered from COVID-19. Sequencing was carried out using peripheral blood. The CDR3 DNA reads as TGTGCCAGCAGCCCGGGGCCCAGGGGGCCTATAACAACTAATGAAAAACTGTTTTTT. It encodes CASSPGPRGPITTNEKLFF.